Listed below are T cell receptor beta chains from one sample, sequenced in a study of shared clonotypes between healthy human individuals. Data came from immunoSEQ multiplex PCR; TCRdb stores just in-frame clones and leaves some out. There are fewer than 1.4 million clones in the sample; around three quarters occur only once, and 0.5% to 0.65% lies in the top ten. Input material: memory CD4+ T cells from PBMCs. The origin of the receptors is a man between 18 and 29 years old in good health. Some clones in this sample may be carry-over from other donors' samples. The CDR3 runs from the conserved cysteine through the conserved F or W. A D gene is named only where the DNA matches it firmly. Clone size is shown for a subset of rows, as once, few, many or a class of expanded clone.

.,TRBJ1-3,TRBV28,.,CASSPGTRRTGNTIYF,TGTGCCAGCAGTCCCGGGACCCGACGGACTGGAAACACCATATATTTT
.,TRBJ2-1,TRBV7-3,.,CASSLLAASYNEQFF,TGTGCCAGCAGCTTGTTAGCGGCTTCCTACAATGAGCAGTTCTTC
once,TRBJ2-5,TRBV5-4,.,CAGGAKGETQYF,TGTGCCGGGGGGGCCAAGGGGGAGACCCAGTACTTC
few,TRBJ2-7,TRBV6-1,.,CASSLTSTRSYEQYF,TGTGCCAGCAGTCTTACCTCGACAAGATCCTACGAGCAGTACTTC
.,TRBJ2-5,TRBV2,.,CASSAARGTQETQYF,TGTGCCAGCAGTGCGGCTCGGGGCACACAAGAGACCCAGTACTTC
.,TRBJ2-1,TRBV11-2,TRBD2,CASSLGVAGGVEQFF,TGTGCCAGCAGCTTAGGGGTAGCGGGAGGGGTTGAGCAGTTCTTC
.,TRBJ2-7,TRBV28,.,CASSLPAGPYEQYF,TGTGCCAGCAGTTTGCCAGCGGGCCCCTACGAGCAGTACTTC
.,TRBJ2-1,TRBV10-3,.,CAISEYFGGGYYNEQFF,TGTGCCATCAGTGAGTACTTTGGTGGAGGCTATTACAATGAGCAGTTCTTC
.,TRBJ1-1,TRBV11-2,.,CASSLVGGAQAFF,TGTGCCAGCAGCTTAGTCGGGGGGGCCCAAGCTTTCTTT
.,TRBJ2-3,TRBV5-4,.,CASSSRMTGTDTQYF,TGTGCCAGCAGCTCGAGAATGACCGGCACAGATACGCAGTATTTT
once,TRBJ2-2,TRBV5-1,TRBD2,CASSLGPGGTGELFF,TGCGCCAGCAGCTTGGGGCCGGGGGGCACCGGGGAGCTGTTTTTT
many,TRBJ1-1,TRBV2,TRBD1,CASSQQGAMNTEAFF,TGTGCCAGCAGTCAACAGGGGGCCATGAACACTGAAGCTTTCTTT
.,TRBJ1-2,TRBV28,.,CASSGPVGGYTF,TGTGCCAGCAGTGGACCCGTCGGGGGCTACACCTTC
.,TRBJ2-1,TRBV19,.,CASRGGLAYNEQFF,TGTGCCAGTAGAGGTGGTCTAGCGTACAATGAGCAGTTCTTC
.,TRBJ2-1,TRBV27,.,CASSLKGFLPYNEQFF,TGTGCCAGCAGTTTGAAGGGGTTCTTACCCTACAATGAGCAGTTCTTC
.,TRBJ1-1,TRBV5-1,.,CASSLFHGSTEAFF,TGCGCCAGCAGCTTGTTTCACGGGAGCACTGAAGCTTTCTTT
.,TRBJ1-5,TRBV7-9,TRBD1,CASSSTTGNKEPQHF,TGTGCCAGCAGCTCGACGACAGGGAACAAGGAGCCCCAGCATTTT
.,TRBJ2-1,TRBV2,.,CASSEYLSSYNEQFF,TGTGCCAGCAGTGAGTACTTAAGCTCCTACAATGAGCAGTTCTTC
few,TRBJ1-2,TRBV28,TRBD1,CASSHTSGTGGNYGYTF,TGTGCCAGCAGTCACACATCCGGGACAGGGGGGAACTATGGCTACACCTTC
.,TRBJ1-1,TRBV30,.,CAWREEVQAFF,TGTGCCTGGAGGGAGGAGGTGCAAGCTTTCTTT
.,TRBJ2-5,TRBV4-1,TRBD1,CASSRRQGGETQYF,TGCGCCAGCAGCCGCAGACAGGGGGGAGAGACCCAGTACTTC
.,TRBJ2-7,TRBV5-1,.,CASSSLGSFRAGPSMVEQYF,TGCGCCAGCAGCTCCTTGGGATCCTTTAGGGCGGGACCATCTATGGTCGAGCAGTACTTC
once,TRBJ2-7,TRBV2,.,CASIYDSYSYEQYF,TGTGCCAGCATATATGACTCTTACTCCTACGAGCAGTACTTC
.,TRBJ1-1,TRBV25-1,.,CASSESYTEAFF,TGTGCCAGCAGTGAGAGTTACACTGAAGCTTTCTTT
.,TRBJ2-7,TRBV7-9,TRBD2,CASSPLSGVSSYEQYF,TGTGCCAGCAGCCCTTTAAGCGGGGTAAGCTCCTACGAGCAGTACTTC
.,TRBJ2-5,TRBV6-4,TRBD2,CASSEGAGVSGETQYF,TGTGCCAGCAGTGAAGGAGCGGGAGTTTCCGGAGAGACCCAGTACTTC
.,TRBJ1-2,TRBV10-3,.,CAGGIFYGYTF,TGTGCCGGGGGGATTTTCTATGGCTACACCTTC
.,TRBJ1-2,TRBV7-2,.,CASSHGSGDGYTF,TGTGCCAGCAGCCACGGGTCCGGGGACGGCTACACCTTC
.,TRBJ2-5,TRBV5-1,.,CASSPGLAASQETQYF,TGCGCCAGCAGCCCCGGACTCGCGGCATCTCAAGAGACCCAGTACTTC
.,TRBJ2-7,TRBV7-2,.,CASSLLGRGYEQYF,TGTGCCAGCAGCTTACTCGGACGAGGGTACGAGCAGTACTTC
.,TRBJ2-3,TRBV20-1,.,CSLYRAGTQYF,TGCAGTCTATATCGAGCCGGTACGCAGTATTTT
few,TRBJ2-1,TRBV5-4,.,CASSLGQTRYNEQFF,TGTGCCAGCAGCTTGGGACAGACGCGTTACAATGAGCAGTTCTTC
.,TRBJ2-1,TRBV11-3,TRBD2,CASSLEAGDRVEQFF,TGTGCCAGCAGCTTAGAGGCGGGAGATCGGGTTGAGCAGTTCTTC
.,TRBJ1-3,TRBV27,.,CASRQSGTAGSGNTIYF,TGTGCCAGTCGACAGTCCGGGACCGCTGGCTCTGGAAACACCATATATTTT
.,TRBJ2-1,TRBV7-3,TRBD2,CASSSTSGSHNEQFF,TGTGCCAGCAGCTCAACTAGCGGGAGCCACAATGAGCAGTTCTTC
.,TRBJ1-2,TRBV6-1,.,CASIHSVYGYTF,TGTGCCAGCATACACAGCGTCTATGGCTACACCTTC
.,TRBJ1-1,TRBV7-9,TRBD1,CASSHPGQGIGAFF,TGTGCCAGCAGCCACCCGGGACAGGGAATCGGAGCTTTCTTT
.,TRBJ1-5,TRBV30,TRBD1,CAWGDRGHQPQHF,TGTGCCTGGGGGGACAGGGGCCATCAGCCCCAGCATTTT
.,TRBJ2-1,TRBV11-2,TRBD2,CASSPGTSGRGNEQFF,TGTGCCAGCAGCCCCGGGACTAGCGGGAGGGGGAATGAGCAGTTCTTC
.,TRBJ2-6,TRBV7-9,.,CASGHPGANVLTF,TGTGCCAGTGGGCATCCCGGGGCCAACGTCCTGACTTTC
.,TRBJ2-7,TRBV7-9,TRBD2,CASRALAGDNDEQYF,TGTGCCAGCAGGGCACTAGCGGGAGACAACGACGAGCAGTACTTC
.,TRBJ2-3,TRBV5-1,TRBD2,CASSPGLAGTDTQYF,TGCGCCAGCAGCCCCGGACTAGCGGGGACAGATACGCAGTATTTT
.,TRBJ1-2,TRBV9,.,CASSVDLLGGGYTF,TGTGCCAGCAGCGTAGATTTGTTAGGTGGTGGCTACACCTTC
few,TRBJ2-7,TRBV7-2,.,CASSPSYEQYF,TGTGCCAGCAGCCCCTCCTACGAGCAGTACTTC
once,TRBJ2-3,TRBV2,.,CASSLFTDTQYF,TGTGCCAGCAGTTTGTTCACAGATACGCAGTATTTT
.,TRBJ1-4,TRBV5-1,.,CASSLQGRTNEKLFF,TGCGCCAGCAGCCTCCAGGGAAGGACTAATGAAAAACTGTTTTTT
medium-sized,TRBJ1-2,TRBV29-1,.,CSGGDGYTF,TGCAGCGGGGGGGATGGCTACACCTTC
.,TRBJ1-4,TRBV19,.,CASSTVATNEKLFF,TGTGCCAGTAGTACAGTTGCGACTAATGAAAAACTGTTTTTT
.,TRBJ1-1,TRBV11-2,.,CASSYEGSTEAFF,TGTGCCAGCAGCTACGAGGGCAGCACTGAAGCTTTCTTT
.,TRBJ2-7,TRBV27,.,CASSFRGYEQYF,TGTGCCAGCAGTTTTAGAGGGTACGAGCAGTACTTC
.,TRBJ2-7,TRBV5-1,.,CASSLDAGDEQYF,TGCGCCAGCAGCTTGGACGCGGGCGACGAGCAGTACTTC
.,TRBJ1-5,TRBV5-6,.,CASSHLADFYSNQPQHF,TGTGCCAGCAGCCACCTGGCGGACTTCTATAGCAATCAGCCCCAGCATTTT
once,TRBJ1-1,TRBV5-1,.,CASSWSGGGNTEAFF,TGCGCCAGCAGCTGGTCCGGGGGAGGGAACACTGAAGCTTTCTTT
.,TRBJ2-5,TRBV5-1,.,CASSAETGRETQYF,TGCGCCAGCAGCGCTGAAACAGGGAGGGAGACCCAGTACTTC
few,TRBJ1-5,TRBV10-2,.,CASSVGGDQPQHF,TGCGCCAGCAGTGTAGGGGGTGACCAGCCCCAGCATTTT
.,TRBJ2-7,TRBV5-1,TRBD2,CASSPEGAGLADKNYYEQYF,TGCGCCAGCAGCCCAGAGGGAGCGGGACTAGCGGACAAAAACTACTACGAGCAGTACTTC
many,TRBJ2-3,TRBV5-1,.,CASSLAGGRGQQDTQYF,TGCGCCAGCAGCTTAGCTGGGGGACGGGGGCAGCAAGATACGCAGTATTTT